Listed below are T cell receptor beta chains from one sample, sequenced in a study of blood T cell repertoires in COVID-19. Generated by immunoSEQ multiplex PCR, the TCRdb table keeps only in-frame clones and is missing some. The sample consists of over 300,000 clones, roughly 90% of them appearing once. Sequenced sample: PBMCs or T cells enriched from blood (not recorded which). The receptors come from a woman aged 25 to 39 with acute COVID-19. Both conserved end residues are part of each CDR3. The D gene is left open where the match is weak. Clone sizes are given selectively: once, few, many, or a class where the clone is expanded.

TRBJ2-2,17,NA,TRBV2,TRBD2,TGTGCCAGCAGCAATCAGGCGGGACTAGGACCCACCGGGGAGCTGTTTTTT,CASSNQAGLGPTGELFF
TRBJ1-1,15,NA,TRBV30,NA,TGTGCCTGGAGTGCACAACCTGGGGGGTCTACTGAAGCTTTCTTT,CAWSAQPGGSTEAFF
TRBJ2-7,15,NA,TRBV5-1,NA,TGCGCCAGCAGCTTGGACAGAACCAGCTCCTACGAGCAGTACTTC,CASSLDRTSSYEQYF
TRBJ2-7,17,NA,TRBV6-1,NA,TGTGCCAGCAGTGAGAAAAATCGTCAGGTATTTTTCTACGAGCAGTACTTC,CASSEKNRQVFFYEQYF
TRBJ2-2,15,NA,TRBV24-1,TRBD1,TGTGCCACCAGGGGACAGGGGGCTAACACCGGGGAGCTGTTTTTT,CATRGQGANTGELFF
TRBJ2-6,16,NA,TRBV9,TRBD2,TGTGCCAGCAGCCCTCGGGGGGGCTCTGGGGCCAACGTCCTGACTTTC,CASSPRGGSGANVLTF
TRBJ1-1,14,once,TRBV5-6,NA,TGTGCCAGCAGCTTGGTGCCAGGGAACACTGAAGCTTTCTTT,CASSLVPGNTEAFF
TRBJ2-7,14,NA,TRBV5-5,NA,TGTGCCAGCAGCCAGGAGGGACGCTACTACGAGCAGTACTTC,CASSQEGRYYEQYF
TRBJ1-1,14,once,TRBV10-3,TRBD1,TGTGCCATCAGCCCGACAGGGCCGAACACTGAAGCTTTCTTT,CAISPTGPNTEAFF
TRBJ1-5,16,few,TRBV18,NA,TGTGCCAGCTCACCAAATGACGGGGGGGTTAATCAGCCCCAGCATTTT,CASSPNDGGVNQPQHF
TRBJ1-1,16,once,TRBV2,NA,TGTGCCAGCAGTGAGGGGCGGGGGGCTGTGAACACTGAAGCTTTCTTT,CASSEGRGAVNTEAFF
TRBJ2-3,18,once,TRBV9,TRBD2,TGTGCCAGCAGCGTAGCTACGTCTAGCGGGGACTTCACAGATACGCAGTATTTT,CASSVATSSGDFTDTQYF
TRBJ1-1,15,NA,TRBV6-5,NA,TGTGCCAGCAGTTTGGCAGGGCCTCCGAACACTGAAGCTTTCTTT,CASSLAGPPNTEAFF
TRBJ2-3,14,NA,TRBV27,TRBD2,TGTGCCAGCAGTGGACTAGCGGGGATGGATACGCAGTATTTT,CASSGLAGMDTQYF
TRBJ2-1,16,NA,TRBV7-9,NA,TGTGCCAGCAGCACGAGCCGGGGGACCCCCTACAATGAGCAGTTCTTC,CASSTSRGTPYNEQFF
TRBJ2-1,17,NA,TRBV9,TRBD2,TGTGCCAGCAGCGGTCTAGCGGGGCCGTCCATGTACAATGAGCAGTTCTTC,CASSGLAGPSMYNEQFF
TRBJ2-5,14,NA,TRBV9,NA,TGTGCCAGCAGCGTAGCGGACGGACTAGAGACCCAGTACTTC,CASSVADGLETQYF
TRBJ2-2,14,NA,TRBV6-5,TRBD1,TGTGCCAGCAGTCGGACAGGGAACACCGGGGAGCTGTTTTTT,CASSRTGNTGELFF
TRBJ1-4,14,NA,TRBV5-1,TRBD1,TGCGCCAGCAGCTCCGGGACAGGGGACGAAAAACTGTTTTTT,CASSSGTGDEKLFF
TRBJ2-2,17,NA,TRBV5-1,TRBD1,TGCGCCAGCAGCCTCGGGACAGGGGATGGGGTCGGCGGGGAGCTGTTTTTT,CASSLGTGDGVGGELFF
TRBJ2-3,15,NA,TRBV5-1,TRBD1,TGCGCCAGCAGCTTGGAGGGGGCTAGCACAGATACGCAGTATTTT,CASSLEGASTDTQYF
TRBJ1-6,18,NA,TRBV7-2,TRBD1,TGTGCCAGCAGCTTAGCGTTACAGGGGTATCGGTATAATTCACCCCTCCACTTT,CASSLALQGYRYNSPLHF
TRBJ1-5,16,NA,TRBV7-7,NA,TGTGCCAGCAGCCATACCATCATCAGGGAACGACAGCCCCAGCATTTT,CASSHTIIRERQPQHF
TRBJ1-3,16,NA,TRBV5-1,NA,TGCGCCAGCAGCTTGACCCCACAGGGCCGCGGGAACACCATATATTTT,CASSLTPQGRGNTIYF
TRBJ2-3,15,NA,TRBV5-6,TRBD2,TGTGCCAGCAGCGGACTAGCGGGGGATATAGATACGCAGTATTTT,CASSGLAGDIDTQYF
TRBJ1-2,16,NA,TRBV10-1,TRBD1,TGCGCCAGCAGTGAGTCGACAGGGCCGACGAGCGGGGGCTACACCTTC,CASSESTGPTSGGYTF
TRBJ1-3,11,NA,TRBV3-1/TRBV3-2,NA,TGTGCCAGCAGCCTCAGGGGAACCATATATTTT,CASSLRGTIYF
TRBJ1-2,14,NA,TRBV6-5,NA,TGTGCCAGCAGTTACGGGCCGTTAAACTATGGCTACACCTTC,CASSYGPLNYGYTF
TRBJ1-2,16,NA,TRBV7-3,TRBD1,TGTGCCAGCAGCTCGAGACAGGGAGAAGCTAACTATGGCTACACCTTC,CASSSRQGEANYGYTF
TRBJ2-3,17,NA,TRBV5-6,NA,TGTGCCAGCAATGGGGTCGGGGACATCAGATTCCCAGATACGCAGTATTTT,CASNGVGDIRFPDTQYF
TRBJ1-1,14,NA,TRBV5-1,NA,TGCGCCAGCAGCTCCGGTTCCGGGGGGAAACGGGCTTTCTTT,CASSSGSGGKRAFF
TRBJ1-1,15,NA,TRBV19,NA,TGTGCCAGTAGTCTCCCCGCTCAGGGGAAGGCTGAAGCTTTCTTT,CASSLPAQGKAEAFF
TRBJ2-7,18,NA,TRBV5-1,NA,TGCGCCAGCAGCTTGGGGCCCCAAGACAGAGGATTAACCTACGAGCAGTACTTC,CASSLGPQDRGLTYEQYF
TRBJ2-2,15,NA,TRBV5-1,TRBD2,TGCGCCAGCAGCCGGACTAGCGTAAACACCGGGGAGCTGTTTTTT,CASSRTSVNTGELFF
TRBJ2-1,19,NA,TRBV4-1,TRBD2,TGCGCCAGCAGCCAAGTGCCGCACGAATTAGCGGGGGGGCCGAATGAGCAGTTCTTC,CASSQVPHELAGGPNEQFF
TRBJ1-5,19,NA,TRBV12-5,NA,TGTGCTAGTGGTTTGATTCATGATGGGACACATACTAGCAATCAGCCCCAGCATTTT,CASGLIHDGTHTSNQPQHF
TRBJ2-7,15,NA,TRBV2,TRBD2,TGTGCCAGCAGGACTAGCGGGGGGTACTCCTACGAGCAGTACTTC,CASRTSGGYSYEQYF
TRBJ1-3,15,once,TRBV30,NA,TGTGCCTGGAGTGTACGGGGGGGGACTGGAAACACCATATATTTT,CAWSVRGGTGNTIYF
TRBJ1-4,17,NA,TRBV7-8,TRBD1,TGTGCCAGCAGTTTCCGCCGGGACAGGGTCCCTAATGAAAAACTGTTTTTT,CASSFRRDRVPNEKLFF
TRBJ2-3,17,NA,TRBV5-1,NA,TGCGCCAGCAGCTTGGAATCGCGGGGGCGATACACAGATACGCAGTATTTT,CASSLESRGRYTDTQYF
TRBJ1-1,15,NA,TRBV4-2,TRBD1,TGTGCCAGCAGCCAAGTTGACAGGGAACGCACTGAAGCTTTCTTT,CASSQVDRERTEAFF
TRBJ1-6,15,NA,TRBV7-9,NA,TGTGCCAGCAGCCGGGGCCAGGGAGGCCATTCACCCCTCCACTTT,CASSRGQGGHSPLHF
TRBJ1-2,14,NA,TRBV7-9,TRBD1,TGTGCCAGCAGCTTAGTGGGACAGGCGTATGGCTACACCTTC,CASSLVGQAYGYTF
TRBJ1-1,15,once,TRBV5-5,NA,TGTGCCAGCAGCTTAACAGGGATAATGAACACTGAAGCTTTCTTT,CASSLTGIMNTEAFF
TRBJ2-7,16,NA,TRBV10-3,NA,TGTGCCATCAGTGAGTCCCAGGCAGGGGATGGCTACGAGCAGTACTTC,CAISESQAGDGYEQYF
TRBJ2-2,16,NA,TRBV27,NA,TGTGCCAGCAGTCCTCAAGGGAGGGGGAACGCCGGGGAGCTGTTTTTT,CASSPQGRGNAGELFF
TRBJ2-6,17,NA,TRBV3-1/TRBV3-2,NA,TGTGCCAGCAGCCAAGGAACCGCTAGCTCTGGGGCCAACGTCCTGACTTTC,CASSQGTASSGANVLTF
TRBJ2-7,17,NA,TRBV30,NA,TGTGCCTGGAGTGTACCCCCCCGGGACTCGATTCTTAGAGAGCAGTACTTC,CAWSVPPRDSILREQYF
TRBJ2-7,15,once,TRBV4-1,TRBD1,TGCGCCAGCAGCTCGGAGGACAGGGGGCCGTACGAGCAGTACTTC,CASSSEDRGPYEQYF
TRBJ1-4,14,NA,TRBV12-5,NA,TGTGCTAGTGGGGCACAGGGAGGGAATGAAAAACTGTTTTTT,CASGAQGGNEKLFF
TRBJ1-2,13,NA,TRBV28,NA,TGTGCCAGCAGAACCGGGGGACCCTATGGCTACACCTTC,CASRTGGPYGYTF
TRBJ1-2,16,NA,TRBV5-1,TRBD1,TGCGCCAGCAGTCTACCCGGGACAGGGGATGAAAATGGCTACACCTTC,CASSLPGTGDENGYTF
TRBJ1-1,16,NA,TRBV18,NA,TGTGCCAGCTCACCACCGTCGGTCAGGGAGAACACTGAAGCTTTCTTT,CASSPPSVRENTEAFF
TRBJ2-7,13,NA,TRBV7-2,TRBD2,TGTGCCAGCAGCCCGAGGACTAGCTCCGAGCAGTACTTC,CASSPRTSSEQYF
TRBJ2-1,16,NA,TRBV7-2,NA,TGTGCCAGCAGCTTAGATCCTAGCGCGGGATCCAATGAGCAGTTCTTC,CASSLDPSAGSNEQFF
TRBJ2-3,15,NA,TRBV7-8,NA,TGTGCCAGCAGCTTAGTTAACAGTCACACAGATACGCAGTATTTT,CASSLVNSHTDTQYF
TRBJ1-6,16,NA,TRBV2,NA,TGTGCCAGCAGTGAGTCAAGCCTCAGGGAGGGGTCACCCCTCCACTTT,CASSESSLREGSPLHF